The clone carrying this T cell receptor (beta chain) was detected ten times or more. The sample is drawn from a study of T cells in Graves' hyperthyroidism and ophthalmopathy. From RNA transcripts, TCR beta CDR3 regions were amplified. Researchers ran a first-round RT-PCR on the TCR CDR3 using the HTBI primer set. TCRdb recomputed calls from the multiplex PCR reads with MiXCR, one row per CDR3 protein. The sample shows 750,000 to 900,000 distinct CDR3 sequences, roughly 40% of them seen only once. Germline V gene data show CDR1 as SGDLS and CDR2 as YYNGEE. The J segment lost 10 bases and the V segment lost 2 bases, leaving 16 bases of the junction unmatched. The CDR3 consists of 16 residues.

Specimen: blood. The V gene is TRBV9, the J gene TRBJ2-7; 9 bases agree with TRBD1. This clonotype was sampled from a man younger than 35 with Graves' hyperthyroidism. The CDR3 sequence is CASSVIHPGQGRRQYF. The DNA of the CDR3 is TGTGCCAGCAGCGTGATCCACCCGGGACAGGGACGGCGTCAGTACTTC. Full variable domain (missing parts from reference TRBV9 and TRBJ2-7): DSGVTQTPKHLITATGQRVTLRCSPRSGDLSVYWYQQSLDQGLQFLIQYYNGEERAKGNILERFSAQQFPDLHSELNLSSLELGDSALYFCASSVIHPGQGRRQYFGPGTRLTVT.